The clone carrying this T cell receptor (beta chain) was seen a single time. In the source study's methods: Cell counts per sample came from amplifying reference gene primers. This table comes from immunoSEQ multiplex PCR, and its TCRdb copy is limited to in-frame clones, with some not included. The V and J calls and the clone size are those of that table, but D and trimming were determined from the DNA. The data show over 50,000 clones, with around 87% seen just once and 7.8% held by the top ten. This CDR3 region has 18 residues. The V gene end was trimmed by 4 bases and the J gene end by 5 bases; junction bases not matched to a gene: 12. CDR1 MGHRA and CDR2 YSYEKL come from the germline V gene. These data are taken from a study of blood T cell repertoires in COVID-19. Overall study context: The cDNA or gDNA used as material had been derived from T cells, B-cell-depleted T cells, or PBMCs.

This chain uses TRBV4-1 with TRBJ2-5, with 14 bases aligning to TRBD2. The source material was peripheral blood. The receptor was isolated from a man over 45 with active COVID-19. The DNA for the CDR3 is TGCGCCAGCAGCCTTACCCCGGGACTAGCGGGAGAAGGCGAGACCCAGTACTTC. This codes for CASSLTPGLAGEGETQYF.